Given below is one T cell receptor (beta chain) in context. The clone's antigen remains unknown. No much larger clonotype is one base removed from it; base qualities were not supplied. The source of the sample is a study of a mutant IDH1 vaccine in newly diagnosed glioma (dated by TCRdb to the early 2020s). In the study overall: Patients received eight vaccinations in weeks 1, 3, 5, 7, 11, 15, 19 and 23, corresponding to visits V03 through V10. Of the 25 to 40 patients who were treated, about 60% were male and approximately 38% were female, and the mean age was around 40 years. Peripheral blood was drawn at six visits: V03 (baseline), V05, V07, V10, V12 and V13. For exploratory analyses, longitudinal TCRB deep sequencing was carried out in approximately 25 treated patients wherever samples were available. In the chemotherapy-containing groups, vaccination started alongside temozolomide cycles, whereas in patients who had radiotherapy alone it started 4-6 weeks after radiotherapy. Prior to enrollment, standard therapy consisting of radiotherapy alone, temozolomide alone, or radiochemotherapy with temozolomide had been administered to patients, with the combination being received by most patients.

Overall study results and their limits: Across multiple MHC alleles, vaccine-induced immune responses were seen in about 93% of patients. Pseudoprogression seemed to be unrelated to changes in the top peripheral T cell clonotypes found by TCRB sequencing. It was noted by the authors that analyses of patient blood samples could not be reproduced owing to sample limitations. Availability determined which PBMC samples were chosen for TCRB deep sequencing.

Reading from cysteine to phenylalanine, the CDR3 counts 13 amino acids. Of all the DNA, just the CDR3 is kept, 39 bases in frame from base 1. According to the germline V gene, CDR1 reads SGHAT and CDR2 reads FQNNGV. Trimming at the junction amounts to 5 bases on V and 2 bases on J, and the germline ends lie 8 bases apart. The protocol used for the library was the immunoSEQ multiplex PCR assay. The hsTCRB Kit was used according to the manufacturer's protocol to amplify rearranged TCR beta chain sequences. An Illumina MiSeq was used to sequence the TCRB libraries. The study's own analysis went as follows. The proprietary platform of the kit vendor was used for demultiplexing, trimming and gene mapping. TCRdb re-hosts the immuneACCESS table, in-frame sequences only. Its copies lack some clones; in the studies checked, an unresolved V gene accounts for under half of them, and the cause for the rest is not known. V and J calls and clone size are as listed in that table; D and trimming were resolved from the DNA. The sample table lists over 95,000 clones, about 90% of them with a count of one. 0.5% to 0.65% of the sample comes from the top ten.

The intended sense of this specimen's time point label: week 11, during vaccination. A 20-mer mutant IDH1 peptide at 300 micrograms in Montanide made up each vaccine dose, which was injected subcutaneously together with topical imiquimod. Newly diagnosed WHO grade 3 or 4 IDH1-mutant astrocytomas showing loss of nuclear ATRX were present in the donors. The samples were drawn from NOA16, a multicentre, single-arm, open-label phase I trial in Germany that tested a mutant IDH1 peptide vaccine in humans for the first time. Genomic DNA for TCRB sequencing was extracted from EDTA blood using the DNeasy Blood and Tissue Kit.

This sequence was found in a woman between 50 and 59 years old with glioma. This specimen was PBMCs, taken from a glioma patient whose treatment included an IDH1 peptide vaccine. The rearrangement combines TRBV11-2 with TRBJ2-3, with no reliable assignment of the D segment. The CDR3 region: CASSLHFTDTQYF. The nucleotide sequence reads TGTGCCAGCAGCCTTCACTTCACAGATACGCAGTATTTT.